The text below deals with one T cell receptor (beta chain). This sample was included in a study of blood T cell repertoires in COVID-19. Background on the study: Donors in the United States, Italy and Spain gave samples during acute or convalescent COVID-19. The analysed material was cDNA or gDNA that came from T cells, B-cell-depleted T cells, or PBMCs.

V lost 4 bases to trimming and J lost 0 bases; unmatched junction nucleotides: 8. Germline CDR1 reads LNHDA; CDR2 reads SQIVND (reference sequence). This CDR3 spans 17 amino acids. Per the original data handling: Using reference gene primer amplification, nucleated cell counts were estimated. The repertoire was sequenced with immunoSEQ multiplex PCR; TCRdb's copy has only in-frame clones and lacks some. The V and J calls and clone size come from that table; D and trimming were worked out from the DNA. There are over 200,000 clones in the sample; about 88% occur only once, and 0.95% to 1% lies in the top ten.

V gene TRBV19 combines with J gene TRBJ1-1, with 10 bases fitting TRBD1. This receptor was identified in a woman between 35 and 50 years old who had recovered from COVID-19. The specimen sequenced was peripheral blood. The CDR3 is CASSRGQGWSVNTEAFF. In nucleotides, the CDR3 is TGTGCCAGTAGTAGGGGACAGGGGTGGTCCGTGAACACTGAAGCTTTCTTT.